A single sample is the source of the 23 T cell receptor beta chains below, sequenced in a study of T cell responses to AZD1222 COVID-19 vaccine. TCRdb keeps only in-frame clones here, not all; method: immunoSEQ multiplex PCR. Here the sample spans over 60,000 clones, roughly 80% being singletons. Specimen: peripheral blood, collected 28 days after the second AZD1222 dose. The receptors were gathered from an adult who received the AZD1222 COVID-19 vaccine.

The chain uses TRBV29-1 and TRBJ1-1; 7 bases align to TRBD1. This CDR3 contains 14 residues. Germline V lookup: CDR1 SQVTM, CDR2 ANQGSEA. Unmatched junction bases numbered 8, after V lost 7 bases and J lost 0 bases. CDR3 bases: TGCAGCGCCGGGCAGGGGGGGATGAACACTGAAGCTTTCTTT. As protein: CSAGQGGMNTEAFF. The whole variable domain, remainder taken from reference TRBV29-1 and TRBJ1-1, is SAVISQKPSRDICQRGTSLTIQCQVDSQVTMMFWYRQQPGQSLTLIATANQGSEATYESGFVIDKFPISRPNLTFSTLTVSNMSPEDSSIYLCSAGQGGMNTEAFFGQGTRLTVV.

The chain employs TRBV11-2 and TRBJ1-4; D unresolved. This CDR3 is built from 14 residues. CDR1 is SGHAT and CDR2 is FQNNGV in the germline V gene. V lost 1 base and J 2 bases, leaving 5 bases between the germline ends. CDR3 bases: TGTGCCAGCAGCTTAGGTTGGACTAATGAAAAACTGTTTTTT. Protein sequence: CASSLGWTNEKLFF. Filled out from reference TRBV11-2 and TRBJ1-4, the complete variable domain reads EAGVAQSPRYKIIEKRQSVAFWCNPISGHATLYWYQQILGQGPKLLIQFQNNGVVDDSQLPKDRFSAERLKGVDSTLKIQPAKLEDSAVYLCASSLGWTNEKLFFGSGTQLSVL.

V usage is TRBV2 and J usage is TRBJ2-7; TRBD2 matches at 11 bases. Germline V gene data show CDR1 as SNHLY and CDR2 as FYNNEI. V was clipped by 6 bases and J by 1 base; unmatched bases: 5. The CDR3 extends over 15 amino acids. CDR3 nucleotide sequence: TGTGCCAGCAGATCTACTAGCGGGGGTTCCTACGAGCAGTACTTC. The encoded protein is CASRSTSGGSYEQYF.

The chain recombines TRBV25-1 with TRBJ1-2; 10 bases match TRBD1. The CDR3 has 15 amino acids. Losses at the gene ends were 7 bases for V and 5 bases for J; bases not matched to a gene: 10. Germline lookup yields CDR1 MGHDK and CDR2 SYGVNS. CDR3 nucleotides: TGTGCCAGCACCGATAGTCGGACAGGGGGGTATGGCTACACCTTC. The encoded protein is CASTDSRTGGYGYTF.

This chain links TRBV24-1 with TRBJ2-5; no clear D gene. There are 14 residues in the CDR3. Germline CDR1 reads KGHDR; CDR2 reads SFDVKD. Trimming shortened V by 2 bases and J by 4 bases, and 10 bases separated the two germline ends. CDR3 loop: CATSDSSLGETQYF. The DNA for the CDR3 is TGTGCCACCAGTGATTCCTCCCTGGGAGAGACCCAGTACTTC.

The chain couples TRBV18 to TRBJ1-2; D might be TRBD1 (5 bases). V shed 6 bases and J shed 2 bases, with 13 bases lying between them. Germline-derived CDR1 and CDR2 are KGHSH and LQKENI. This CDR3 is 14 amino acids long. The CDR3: CASSSGAQNYGYTF. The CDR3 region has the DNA TGTGCCAGCTCTAGCGGGGCCCAAAACTATGGCTACACCTTC.

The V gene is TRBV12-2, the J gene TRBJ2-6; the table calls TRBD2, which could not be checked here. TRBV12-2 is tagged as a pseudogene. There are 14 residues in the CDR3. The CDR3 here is CASRRGSGANVLTF. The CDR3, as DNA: TGTGCAAGTCGGCGGGGCTCTGGGGCCAACGTCCTGACTTTC.

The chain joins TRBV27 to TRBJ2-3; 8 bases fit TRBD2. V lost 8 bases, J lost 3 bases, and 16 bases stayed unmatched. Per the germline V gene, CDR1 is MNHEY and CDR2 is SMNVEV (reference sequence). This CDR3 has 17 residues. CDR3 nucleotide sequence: TGTGCCAGCTACTGGACTAGCATTTATGCTGGGACAGATACGCAGTATTTT. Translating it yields CASYWTSIYAGTDTQYF.

CDR3 coding DNA: TGCAGTGCAAAAAGTGGCTATGGCTACACCTTC. Translation gives CSAKSGYGYTF. This chain joins TRBV20-1 and TRBJ1-2, with D unresolved. Trimming stripped 6 bases from V and 4 bases from J, with 9 bases between. The CDR3 loop spans 11 amino acids. Looked up from germline, CDR1 is DFQATT and CDR2 is SNEGSKA (reference sequence).

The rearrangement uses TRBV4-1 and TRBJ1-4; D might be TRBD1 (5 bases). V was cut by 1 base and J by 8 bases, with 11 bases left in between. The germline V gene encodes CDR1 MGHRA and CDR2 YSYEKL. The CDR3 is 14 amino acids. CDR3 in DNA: TGCGCCAGCAGCCAAGGCGGGGCTAGCGAAAAACTGTTTTTT. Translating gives CASSQGGASEKLFF.

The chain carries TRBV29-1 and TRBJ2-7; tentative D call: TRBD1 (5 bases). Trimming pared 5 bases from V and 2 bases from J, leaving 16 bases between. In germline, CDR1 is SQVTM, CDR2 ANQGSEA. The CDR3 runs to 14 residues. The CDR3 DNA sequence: TGCAGCGTTCGAGTGGACACCAACACCTACGAGCAGTACTTC. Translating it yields CSVRVDTNTYEQYF.

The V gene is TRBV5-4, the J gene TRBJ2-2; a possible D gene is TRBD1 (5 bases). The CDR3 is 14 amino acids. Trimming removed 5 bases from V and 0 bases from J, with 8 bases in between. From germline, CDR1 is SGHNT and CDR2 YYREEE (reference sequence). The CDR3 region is CASRGPANTGELFF. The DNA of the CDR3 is TGTGCCAGCAGGGGGCCTGCGAACACCGGGGAGCTGTTTTTT.

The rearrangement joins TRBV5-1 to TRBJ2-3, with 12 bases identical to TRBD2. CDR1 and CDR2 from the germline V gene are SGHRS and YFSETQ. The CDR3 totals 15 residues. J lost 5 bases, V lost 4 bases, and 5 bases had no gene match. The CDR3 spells CASSQLAGGGDTQYF. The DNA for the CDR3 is TGCGCCAGCAGCCAACTAGCGGGGGGAGGAGATACGCAGTATTTT.

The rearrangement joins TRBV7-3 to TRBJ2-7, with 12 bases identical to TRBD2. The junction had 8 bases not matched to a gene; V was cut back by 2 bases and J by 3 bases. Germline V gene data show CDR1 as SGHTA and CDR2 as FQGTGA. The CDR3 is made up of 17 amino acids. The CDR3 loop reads CASSLSSGGVTVYEQYF. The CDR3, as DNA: TGTGCCAGCAGCTTATCTAGCGGGGGGGTAACCGTCTACGAGCAGTACTTC.

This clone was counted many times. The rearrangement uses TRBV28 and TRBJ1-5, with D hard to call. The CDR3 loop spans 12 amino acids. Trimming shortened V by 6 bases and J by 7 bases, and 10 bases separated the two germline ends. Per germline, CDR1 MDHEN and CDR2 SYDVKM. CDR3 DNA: TGTGCCAGCAGCCCCCAGGCGCAGCCCCAGCATTTT. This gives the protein CASSPQAQPQHF.

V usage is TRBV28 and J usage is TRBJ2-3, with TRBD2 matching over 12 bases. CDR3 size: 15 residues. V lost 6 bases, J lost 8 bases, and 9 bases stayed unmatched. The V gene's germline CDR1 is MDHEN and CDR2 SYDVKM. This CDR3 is CASSKTSGGPITQYF. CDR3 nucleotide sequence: TGTGCCAGCAGCAAGACTAGCGGGGGCCCGATTACGCAGTATTTT.

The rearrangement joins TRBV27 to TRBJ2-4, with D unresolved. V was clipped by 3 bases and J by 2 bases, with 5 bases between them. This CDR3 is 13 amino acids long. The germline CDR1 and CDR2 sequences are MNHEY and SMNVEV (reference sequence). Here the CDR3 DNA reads TGTGCCAGCAGTTTCGGGCCCAAAAACATTCAGTACTTC. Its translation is CASSFGPKNIQYF.

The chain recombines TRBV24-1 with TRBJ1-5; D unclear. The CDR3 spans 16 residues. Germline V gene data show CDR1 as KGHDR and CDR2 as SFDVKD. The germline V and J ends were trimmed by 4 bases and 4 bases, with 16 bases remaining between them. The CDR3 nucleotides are TGTGCCACCAGTGACTCGGGATTAGCAAGGAATCAGCCCCAGCATTTT. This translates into CATSDSGLARNQPQHF.

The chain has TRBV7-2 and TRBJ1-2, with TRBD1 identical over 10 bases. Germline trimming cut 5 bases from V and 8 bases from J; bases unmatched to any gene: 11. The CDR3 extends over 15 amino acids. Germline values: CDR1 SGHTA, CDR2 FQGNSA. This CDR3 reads CASSPTTGTGEGYTF. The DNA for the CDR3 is TGTGCCAGCAGCCCTACCACCGGGACAGGGGAAGGCTACACCTTC.

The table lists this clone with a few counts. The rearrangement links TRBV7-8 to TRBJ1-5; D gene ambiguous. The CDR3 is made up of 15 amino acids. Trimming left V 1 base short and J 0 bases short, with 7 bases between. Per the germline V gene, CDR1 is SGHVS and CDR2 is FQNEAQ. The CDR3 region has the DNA TGTGCCAGCAGCTTAGTAGGAAATAGCAATCAGCCCCAGCATTTT. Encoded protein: CASSLVGNSNQPQHF.

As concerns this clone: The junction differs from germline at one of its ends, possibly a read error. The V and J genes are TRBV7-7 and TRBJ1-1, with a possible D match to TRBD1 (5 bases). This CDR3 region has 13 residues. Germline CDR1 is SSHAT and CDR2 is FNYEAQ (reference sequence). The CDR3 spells CASSLDSQTEAFF. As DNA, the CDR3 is TGTGCTAGCAGCTTAGACAGTCAGACTGAAGCTTTCTTT.

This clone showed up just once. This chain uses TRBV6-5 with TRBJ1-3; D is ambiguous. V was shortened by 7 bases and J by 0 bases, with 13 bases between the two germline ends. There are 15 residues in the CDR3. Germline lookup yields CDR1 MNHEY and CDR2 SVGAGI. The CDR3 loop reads CASTKAALSGNTIYF. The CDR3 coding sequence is TGTGCCAGCACGAAGGCAGCCCTCTCTGGAAACACCATATATTTT.

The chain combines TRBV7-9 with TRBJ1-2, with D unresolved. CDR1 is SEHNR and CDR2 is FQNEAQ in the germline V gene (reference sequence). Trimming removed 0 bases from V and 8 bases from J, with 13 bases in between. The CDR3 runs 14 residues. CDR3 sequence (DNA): TGTGCCAGCAGCTTAGCGATCGGGGTCCAGGGCTACACCTTC. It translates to CASSLAIGVQGYTF. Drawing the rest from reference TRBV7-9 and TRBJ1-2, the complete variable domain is DTGVSQNPRHKITKRGQNVTFRCDPISEHNRLYWYRQTLGQGPEFLTYFQNEAQLEKSRLLSDRFSAERPKGSFSTLEIQRTEQGDSAMYLCASSLAIGVQGYTFGSGTRLTVV.